This T cell receptor (beta chain) was sequenced for a study of human thymus T cells. With respect to this clone: Its antigen is undetermined.

Thymus was obtained from resections taken during corrective heart surgery. V was shortened by 2 bases and J by 0 bases, with 9 bases between the two germline ends. CDR1 is MNHEY and CDR2 is SVGAGI in the germline V gene. CDR3 length: 15 residues. Sequencing was performed with immunoSEQ multiplex PCR; in TCRdb, only in-frame clones are kept and a portion is missing. The data show some 130,000 clones, with more than 90% seen just once and roughly 0.024% held by the top ten. Whole-study results and caveats: Gene usage for V and J segments appeared biased in thymic and blood repertoires. Unrelated people showed highly overlapping thymic repertoires, related research reported.

The V gene is TRBV6-5, the J gene TRBJ2-3, with D uncertain. This clonotype originated in a boy younger than two with a congenital heart defect but otherwise immunologically healthy. Specimen: thymus tissue. CDR3 DNA: TGTGCCAGCAGTTACGCTGGCCCCAGCACAGATACGCAGTATTTT. Its protein product is CASSYAGPSTDTQYF.